This T cell receptor (beta chain) emerged from a study of Ad26.COV2.S vaccination and SARS-CoV-2 variants. Study as a whole: This donor came from the COV1001 trial of Ad26.COV2.S.

The trim removed 1 base at V and 0 bases at J, leaving 9 bases unmatched. The germline CDR1 and CDR2 sequences are SEHNR and FQNEAQ (reference sequence). The length of the CDR3 is 18 residues. The repertoire was sequenced with immunoSEQ multiplex PCR; TCRdb's copy has only in-frame clones and lacks some. The sample holds some 390,000 clones, approximately 86% seen once. Stated treatment: some 20 received Ad26.COV2.S at low or high dose, single or two shots; several received placebo; per-sample allocation not given. After the first vaccine or placebo injection, samples were drawn on day 63. Donation came from an adult in Boston who was aged 18-55 years. An Ad26 vector expressing Wuhan-strain SARS-CoV-2 spike constituted the vaccine.

Specimen: peripheral blood, collected in a trial of Ad26.COV2.S vaccine versus placebo. The sequence derives from a person between 18 and 65 years old who received the Ad26.COV2.S COVID-19 vaccine or a placebo. This chain links TRBV7-9 with TRBJ1-1, with 9 bases aligning to TRBD1. The CDR3: CASSLGGWTGVLNTEAFF. CDR3 nucleotides: TGTGCCAGCAGCTTAGGGGGTTGGACAGGGGTCCTGAACACTGAAGCTTTCTTT.